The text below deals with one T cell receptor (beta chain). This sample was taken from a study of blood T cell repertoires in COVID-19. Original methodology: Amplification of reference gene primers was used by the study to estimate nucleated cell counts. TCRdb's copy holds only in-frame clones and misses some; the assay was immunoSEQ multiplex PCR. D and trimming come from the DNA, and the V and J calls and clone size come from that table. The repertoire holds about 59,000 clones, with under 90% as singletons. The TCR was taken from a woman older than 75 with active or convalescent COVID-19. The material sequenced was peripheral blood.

This CDR3 reads CASSPQGLNNEQFF. CDR3 DNA: TGTGCCAGTAGTCCACAGGGTTTGAACAATGAGCAGTTCTTC. The V call is TRBV19, the J call TRBJ2-1; TRBD1 is a possible D gene (6 bases). Trimming shortened V by 5 bases and J by 5 bases, and 13 bases separated the two germline ends. The CDR3 is made up of 14 amino acids. Germline CDR1 reads LNHDA; CDR2 reads SQIVND (reference sequence).